The present TCR beta chain was sequenced within a study of PD-L1 blockade in urothelial cancer. Overall study: As for prior chemotherapy regimens, patients had received 0 to 3.

Regarding this clone: Its antigen is undetermined.

V was shortened by 4 bases and J by 6 bases, with 18 bases between the two germline ends. The CDR3 extends over 15 amino acids. The germline V gene has CDR1 SNHLY and CDR2 FYNNEI. Time point: pretreatment peripheral blood. The assay was immunoSEQ multiplex PCR, and TCRdb's table has in-frame clones only and misses some. The table includes about 95,000 clones, around 90% detected once. Study-level results: Better survival was predicted when blood TCR clonality before treatment fell below the median. Durable benefit accompanied greater 3-week expansion of tumor-associated blood clones.

The specimen comprised PBMCs, sampled around atezolizumab (anti-PD-L1) treatment. The origin of this receptor is a man between 60 and 70 years old with urothelial cancer. The J gene is TRBJ1-1, the V gene TRBV2; D is unclear. In nucleotides, the CDR3 is TGTGCCAGCAGTGGGGTTGGGAGGTCTAGTTCTGAAGCTTTCTTT. Protein: CASSGVGRSSSEAFF.